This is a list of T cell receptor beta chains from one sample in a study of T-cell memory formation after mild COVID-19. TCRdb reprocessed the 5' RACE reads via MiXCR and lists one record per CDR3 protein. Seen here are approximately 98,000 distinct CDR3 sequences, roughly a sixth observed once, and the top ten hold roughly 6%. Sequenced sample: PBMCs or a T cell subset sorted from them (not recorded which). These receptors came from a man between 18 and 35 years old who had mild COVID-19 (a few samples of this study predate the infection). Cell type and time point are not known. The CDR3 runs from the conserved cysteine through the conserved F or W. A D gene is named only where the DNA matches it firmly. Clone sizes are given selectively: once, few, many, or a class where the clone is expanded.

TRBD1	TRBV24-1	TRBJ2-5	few	CATSDSGQGIFQETQYF
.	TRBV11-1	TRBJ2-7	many	CASSRSGTYEQYF
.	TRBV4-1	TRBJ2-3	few	CASSQRGGTDTQYF
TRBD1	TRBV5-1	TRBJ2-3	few	CASSWGQGADTQYF
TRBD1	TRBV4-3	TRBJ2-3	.	CASRPQGATDTQYF
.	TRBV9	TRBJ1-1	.	CASSVGFRTEAFF
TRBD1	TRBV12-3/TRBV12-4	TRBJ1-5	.	CASSRGRTGKQPQHF
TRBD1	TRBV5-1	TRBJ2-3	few	CASSLGQGQDTQYF
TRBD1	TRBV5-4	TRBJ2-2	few	CASSAKTGTGELFF
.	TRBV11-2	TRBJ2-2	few	CASSFGQSNTGELFF
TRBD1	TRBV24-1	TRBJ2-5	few	CATSAPTGASETQYF
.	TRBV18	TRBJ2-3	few	CASSGTAAVHTQYF
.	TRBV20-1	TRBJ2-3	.	CSARVGSGSTDTQYF
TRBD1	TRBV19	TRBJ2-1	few	CASSIDRTGGYEQFF
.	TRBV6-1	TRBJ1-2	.	CASRLITAVYGYTF
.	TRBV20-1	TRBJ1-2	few	CSVSGANGYTF
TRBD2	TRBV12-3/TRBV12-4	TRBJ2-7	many	CASSMGGVSSYEQYF
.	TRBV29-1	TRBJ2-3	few	CSVVLGARDTQYF
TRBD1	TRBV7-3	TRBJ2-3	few	CASSSGQGTDTQYF
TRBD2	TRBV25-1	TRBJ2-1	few	CASSELRAGDEQFF
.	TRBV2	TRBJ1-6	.	CASTEDGIYNSPLHF
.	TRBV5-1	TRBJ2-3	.	CASSFSQRTTDTQYF
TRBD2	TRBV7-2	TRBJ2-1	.	CASSLVASGGYNEQFF
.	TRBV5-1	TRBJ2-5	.	CASSLAQGLQETQYF
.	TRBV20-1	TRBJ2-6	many	CSAPMSSGANVLTF
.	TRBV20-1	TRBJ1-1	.	CSARAGTEAFF
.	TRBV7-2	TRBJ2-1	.	CASSTQGSNEQFF
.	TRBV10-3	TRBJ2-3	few	CAITRGDGADTQYF
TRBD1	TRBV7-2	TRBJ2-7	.	CASSSWTGYEQYF
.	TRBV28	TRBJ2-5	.	CASSFSWAPETQYF
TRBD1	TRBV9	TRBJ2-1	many	CASSPGQGFEQFF
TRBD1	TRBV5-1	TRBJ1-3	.	CASSMQGGSGNTIYF
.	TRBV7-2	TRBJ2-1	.	CASSPSFYNEQFF
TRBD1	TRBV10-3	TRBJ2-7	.	CAIGRSGTGEAYEQYF
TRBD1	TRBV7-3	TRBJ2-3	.	CASSRNRGTDTQYF
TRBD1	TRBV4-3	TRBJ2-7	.	CASSQRRGTGVSYEQYF
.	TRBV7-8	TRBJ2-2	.	CASSLKRGTGELFF
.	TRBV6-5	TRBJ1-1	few	CASSLPSGGGTEAFF
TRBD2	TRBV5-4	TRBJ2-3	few	CASSPTSGLVDTQYF
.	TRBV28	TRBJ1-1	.	CASILRGEAFF
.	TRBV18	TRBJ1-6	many	CASSPYNSPLHF
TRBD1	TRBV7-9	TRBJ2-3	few	CASSQRTGGPTDTQYF
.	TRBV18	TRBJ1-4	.	CASSPRGPADEKLFF
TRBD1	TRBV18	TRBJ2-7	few	CASSPFRDSSYEQYF
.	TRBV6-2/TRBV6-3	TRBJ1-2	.	CASRQGIANYGYTF
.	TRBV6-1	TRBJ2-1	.	CASSPPGLVSDEQFF
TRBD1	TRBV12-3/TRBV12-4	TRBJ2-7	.	CASRMTGAPYEQYF